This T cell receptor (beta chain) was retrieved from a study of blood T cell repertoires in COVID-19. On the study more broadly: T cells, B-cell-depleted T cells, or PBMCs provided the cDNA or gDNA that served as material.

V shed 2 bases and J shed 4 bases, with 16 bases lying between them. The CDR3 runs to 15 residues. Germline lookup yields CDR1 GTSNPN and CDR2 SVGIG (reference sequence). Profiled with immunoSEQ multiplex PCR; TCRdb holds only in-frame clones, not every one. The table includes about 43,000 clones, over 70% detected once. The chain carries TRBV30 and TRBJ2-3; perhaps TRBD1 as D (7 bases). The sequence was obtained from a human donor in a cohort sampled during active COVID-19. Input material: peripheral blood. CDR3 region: CAWSHGLRGADTQYF. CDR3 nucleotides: TGTGCCTGGAGTCACGGACTCAGGGGGGCAGATACGCAGTATTTT.